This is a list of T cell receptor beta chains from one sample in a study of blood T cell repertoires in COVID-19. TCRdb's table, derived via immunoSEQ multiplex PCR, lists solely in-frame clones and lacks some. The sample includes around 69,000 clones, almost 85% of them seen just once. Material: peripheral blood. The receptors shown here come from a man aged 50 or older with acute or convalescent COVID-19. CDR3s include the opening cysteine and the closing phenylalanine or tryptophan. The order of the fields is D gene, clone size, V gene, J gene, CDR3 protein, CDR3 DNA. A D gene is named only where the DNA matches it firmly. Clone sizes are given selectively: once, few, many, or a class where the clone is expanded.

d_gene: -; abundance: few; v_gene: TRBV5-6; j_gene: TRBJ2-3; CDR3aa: CASSLYIGSMTDTQYF; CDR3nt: TGTGCCAGCAGCTTGTATATCGGTAGTATGACAGATACGCAGTATTTT
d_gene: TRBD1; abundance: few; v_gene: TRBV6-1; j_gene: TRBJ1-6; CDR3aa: CASSEGGRGQGNSPLHF; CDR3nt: TGTGCCAGCAGTGAAGGGGGGAGGGGACAGGGGAATTCACCCCTCCACTTT
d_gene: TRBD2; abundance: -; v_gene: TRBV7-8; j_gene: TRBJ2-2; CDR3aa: CASSQTSGGFGELFF; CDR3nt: TGTGCCAGCAGCCAGACTAGCGGGGGGTTCGGGGAGCTGTTTTTT
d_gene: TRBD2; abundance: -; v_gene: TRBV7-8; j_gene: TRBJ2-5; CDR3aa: CASSSIGTSGEETQYF; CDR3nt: TGTGCCAGCAGCTCTATCGGGACTAGCGGGGAAGAGACCCAGTACTTC
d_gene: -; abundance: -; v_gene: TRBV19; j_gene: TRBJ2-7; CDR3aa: CASSVGYSYEQYF; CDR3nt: TGTGCCAGTAGTGTGGGCTACTCCTACGAGCAGTACTTC
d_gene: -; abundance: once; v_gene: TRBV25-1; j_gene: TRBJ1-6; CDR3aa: CASSDFWAGEDSPLHF; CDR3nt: TGTGCCAGCAGTGATTTTTGGGCAGGGGAAGATTCACCCCTCCACTTT
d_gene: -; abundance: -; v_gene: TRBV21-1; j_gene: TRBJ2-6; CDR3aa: CASSTRPSGANVLTF; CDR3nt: TGTGCCAGCAGCACCCGTCCCTCTGGGGCCAACGTCCTGACTTTC
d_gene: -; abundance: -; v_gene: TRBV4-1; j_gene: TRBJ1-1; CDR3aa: CASSQGRNTEAFF; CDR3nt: TGCGCCAGCAGCCAGGGGAGGAACACTGAAGCTTTCTTT
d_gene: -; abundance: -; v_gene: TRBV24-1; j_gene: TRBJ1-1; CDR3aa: CATSDVGEKAFF; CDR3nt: TGTGCCACCAGTGATGTAGGGGAAAAAGCTTTCTTT
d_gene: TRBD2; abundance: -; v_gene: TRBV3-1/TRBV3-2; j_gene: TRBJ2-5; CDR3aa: CASSQEGLVQETQYF; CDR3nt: TGTGCCAGCAGCCAAGAGGGACTAGTTCAAGAGACCCAGTACTTC
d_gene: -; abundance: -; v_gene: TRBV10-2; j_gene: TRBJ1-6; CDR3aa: CASRGEGYNSPLHF; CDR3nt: TGCGCCAGCAGGGGGGAGGGGTATAATTCACCCCTCCACTTT
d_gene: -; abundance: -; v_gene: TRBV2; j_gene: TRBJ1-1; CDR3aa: CASSSGYTEAFF; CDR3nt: TGTGCCAGCAGTTCCGGGTACACTGAAGCTTTCTTT
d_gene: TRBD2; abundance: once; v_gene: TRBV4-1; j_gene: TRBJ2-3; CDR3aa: CASSQVHWRGGPNTQYF; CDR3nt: TGCGCCAGCAGCCAAGTCCACTGGCGGGGGGGCCCGAATACGCAGTATTTT
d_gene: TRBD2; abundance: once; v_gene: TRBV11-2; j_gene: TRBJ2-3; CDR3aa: CASSLGLAGGQGAQYF; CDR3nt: TGTGCCAGCAGCTTAGGCCTAGCGGGTGGCCAGGGTGCGCAGTATTTT
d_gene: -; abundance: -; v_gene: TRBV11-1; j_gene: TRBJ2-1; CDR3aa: CASSLAEAVNEQFF; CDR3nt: TGTGCCAGCAGCTTGGCAGAGGCGGTCAATGAGCAGTTCTTC
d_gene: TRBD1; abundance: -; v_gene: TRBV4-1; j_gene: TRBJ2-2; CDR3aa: CASSQPDRGPTGELFF; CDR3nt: TGCGCCAGCAGCCAACCCGACAGGGGGCCAACCGGGGAGCTGTTTTTT
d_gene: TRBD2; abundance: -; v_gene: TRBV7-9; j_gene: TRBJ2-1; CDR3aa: CASSWWRGGPDEQFF; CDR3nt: TGTGCCAGCAGCTGGTGGCGGGGGGGCCCCGATGAGCAGTTCTTC
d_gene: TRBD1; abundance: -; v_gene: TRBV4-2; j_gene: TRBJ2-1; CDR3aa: CASSPGQGAYNEQFF; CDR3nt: TGTGCCAGCAGCCCGGGACAGGGGGCCTACAATGAGCAGTTCTTC
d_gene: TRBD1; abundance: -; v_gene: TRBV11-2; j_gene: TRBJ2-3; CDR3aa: CASSLVDRGRGTDTQYF; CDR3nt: TGTGCCAGCAGCTTAGTCGACAGGGGCCGGGGGACAGATACGCAGTATTTT
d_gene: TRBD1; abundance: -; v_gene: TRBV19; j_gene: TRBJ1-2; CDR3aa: CASSPTGTGNYGYTF; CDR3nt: TGTGCCAGTAGTCCCACCGGGACAGGGAACTATGGCTACACCTTC
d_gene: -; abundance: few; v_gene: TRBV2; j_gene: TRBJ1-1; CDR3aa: CASSELAGGTEAFF; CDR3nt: TGTGCCAGCAGTGAACTCGCAGGAGGCACTGAAGCTTTCTTT
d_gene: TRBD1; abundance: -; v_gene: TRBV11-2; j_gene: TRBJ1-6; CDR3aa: CASGKGADSPLHF; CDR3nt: TGTGCCAGCGGGAAGGGGGCGGATTCACCCCTCCACTTT
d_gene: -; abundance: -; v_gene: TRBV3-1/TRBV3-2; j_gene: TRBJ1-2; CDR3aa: CASSQEEGVLAGRSGYTF; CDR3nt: TGTGCCAGCAGCCAAGAAGAGGGGGTTCTAGCCGGAAGAAGTGGCTACACCTTC
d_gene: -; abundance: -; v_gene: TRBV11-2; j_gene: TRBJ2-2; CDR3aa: CASSLGRFKGRNTGELFF; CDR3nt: TGTGCCAGCAGCTTAGGCCGATTTAAGGGGCGCAACACCGGGGAGCTGTTTTTT
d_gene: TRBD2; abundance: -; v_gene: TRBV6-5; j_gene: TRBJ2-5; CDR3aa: CASSLAGTQETQYF; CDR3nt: TGTGCCAGCAGTTTAGCGGGGACCCAAGAGACCCAGTACTTC
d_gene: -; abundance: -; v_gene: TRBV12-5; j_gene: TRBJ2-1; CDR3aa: CASGFQPGSYNEQFF; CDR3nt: TGTGCTAGTGGTTTCCAGCCGGGATCCTACAATGAGCAGTTCTTC